This T cell receptor (beta chain) was documented in a study of OX40 agonist ivuxolimab in advanced cancers. Study-wide background: Dose-escalation patients had hepatocellular carcinoma, melanoma, renal cell or head and neck cancer.

Measured with immunoSEQ multiplex PCR; TCRdb has only the in-frame clones, and not every one. In the table there are tens of thousands of clones, around 85% of which are singletons. The CDR3 is 16 residues long. The germline V and J ends were trimmed by 3 bases and 0 bases, with 13 bases remaining between them. Germline V gene sequence: CDR1 MNHEY, CDR2 SMNVEV (reference sequence). The specimen was CD4+ or CD8+ T cells sorted from blood, collected in a trial of the OX40 agonist ivuxolimab. The gene calls are TRBV27 and TRBJ2-3; D is unclear. This TCR came from an adult with an advanced solid tumor such as melanoma, head and neck, liver or kidney cancer. CDR3 in DNA: TGTGCCAGCAGTTTGACGCCTAAACTAAGCACAGATACGCAGTATTTT. This codes for CASSLTPKLSTDTQYF.